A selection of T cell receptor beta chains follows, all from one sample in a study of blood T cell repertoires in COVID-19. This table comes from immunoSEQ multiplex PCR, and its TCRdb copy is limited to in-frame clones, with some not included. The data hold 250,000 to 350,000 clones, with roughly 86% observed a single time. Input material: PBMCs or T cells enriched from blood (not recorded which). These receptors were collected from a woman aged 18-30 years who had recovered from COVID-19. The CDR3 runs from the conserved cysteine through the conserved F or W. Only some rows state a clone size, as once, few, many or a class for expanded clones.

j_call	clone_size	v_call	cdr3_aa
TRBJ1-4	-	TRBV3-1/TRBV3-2	CASSHITGAATNEKLFF
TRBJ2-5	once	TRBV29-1	CSVVPSGRLETQYF
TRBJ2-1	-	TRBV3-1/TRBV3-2	CASSHIGGRAEQFF
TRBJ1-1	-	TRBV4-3	CASSQDWRTGLEAFF
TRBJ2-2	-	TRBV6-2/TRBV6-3	CASSPGQNTGELFF
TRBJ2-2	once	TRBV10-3	CAISEYEASNTGELFF
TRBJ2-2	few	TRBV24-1	CATSDLVGGANTGELFF
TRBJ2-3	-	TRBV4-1	CASSQDGHPGADTQYF
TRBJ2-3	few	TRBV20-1	CSASSRDTQYF
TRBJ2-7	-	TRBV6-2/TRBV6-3	CASSPGTGLFYEQYF
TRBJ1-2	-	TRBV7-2	CASSLDSSYGYTF
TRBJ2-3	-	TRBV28	CASKRQGYDTQYF
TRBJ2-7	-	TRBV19	CASSIIGGAGSYEQYF
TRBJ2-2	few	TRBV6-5	CASSFGAYSRELFF
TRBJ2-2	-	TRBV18	CASSPFRNTGELFF
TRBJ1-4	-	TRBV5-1	CASTNRGLPNEKLFF
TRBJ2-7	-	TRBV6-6	CASSYSGGNEQYF
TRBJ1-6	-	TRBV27	CASSPSAGERHSPLHF
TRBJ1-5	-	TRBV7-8	CASSLGDVQSELQHF
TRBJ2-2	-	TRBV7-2	CASSRTTGNTGELFF
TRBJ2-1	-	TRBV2	CASSEVGPGEQFF
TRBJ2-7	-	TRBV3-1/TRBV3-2	CASSQAGRLGEQYF
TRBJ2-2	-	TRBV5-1	CASSLSPRLNTGELFF
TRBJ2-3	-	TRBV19	CASSIAVADTQYF
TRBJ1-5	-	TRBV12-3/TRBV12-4	CASSRAWMKPQHF
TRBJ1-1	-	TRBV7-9	CASSLGQGRRAFF
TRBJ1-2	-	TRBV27	CASSRLPTGTGDNGYTF
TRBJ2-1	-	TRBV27	CASSLTDRYEQFF
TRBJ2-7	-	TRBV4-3	CASSQDQVPGLAGGRRSYEQYF
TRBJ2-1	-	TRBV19	CASLSGRAYNEQFF
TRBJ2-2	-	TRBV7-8	CASSRSGGRNTGELFF
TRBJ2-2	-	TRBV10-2	CASSALSLNTGELFF